The 11 T cell receptor beta chains presented below share a single source sample, sequenced in a study of blood T cells in healthy people across ages. A sample-barcoded 5' primer and a J-beta primer mix were used in a second PCR of about 7 to 12 cycles. TCRdb recomputed calls from the 5' RACE reads with MiXCR, one row per CDR3 protein. The sample has 1.5 million to 2 million distinct CDR3 sequences, approximately 39% seen once; the top ten hold approximately 22%. The specimen sequenced was blood. These receptors all stem from a human donor in good health.

This chain joins TRBV5-1 and TRBJ1-1, with D unresolved. The V and J ends lost 0 bases and 1 base respectively, with 13 bases between them. The germline V gene encodes CDR1 SGHRS and CDR2 YFSETQ. This CDR3 is built from 16 residues. The DNA for the CDR3 is TGCGCCAGCAGCTTGGACGGTGTCTACGAGAACACTGAAGCTTTCTTT. Amino acids: CASSLDGVYENTEAFF.

This clonotype was counted between two and nine times. The chain combines TRBV6-2 or TRBV6-3 with TRBJ2-5, with D possibly matching TRBD1 (5 bases). V lost 4 bases and J lost 1, with 16 bases in between. Germline CDR1 MNHEY, CDR2 SVGEGT. This CDR3 has 16 residues. The CDR3 DNA reads as TGTGCCAGCAGTTCACTCAGTGACAGAGCCCAAGAGACCCAGTACTTC. The encoded protein is CASSSLSDRAQETQYF.

This chain connects TRBV6-6 to TRBJ1-5; D is undetermined. The CDR3 is 15 amino acids. The germline V gene encodes CDR1 MNHNY and CDR2 SVGAGI (reference sequence). V was clipped by 0 bases and J by 4 bases, with 10 bases between them. CDR3 sequence (DNA): TGTGCCAGCAGTTACTCGTGGAGGGTTAATCAGCCCCAGCATTTT. Translating gives CASSYSWRVNQPQHF.

The chain carries TRBV12-3 or TRBV12-4 and TRBJ2-4, with D possibly called TRBD1 or TRBD2 (6 bases each). V was pared by 5 bases and J by 13 bases, with 21 bases between. The CDR3 sequence is 14 residues long. The DNA for the CDR3 is TGTGCCAGCAGTCCCACGGGGGCAGTGGGTGTGCAGTACTTC. As protein: CASSPTGAVGVQYF.

The rearrangement joins TRBV6-4 to TRBJ2-2; perhaps D is TRBD1 or TRBD2 (5 bases each). The CDR3 is 15 residues long. CDR1 is MRHNA and CDR2 is SNTAGT in the germline V gene. The ends were cut back, 6 bases at V and 5 bases at J, with 16 bases in the middle. The CDR3 loop is CASSPGDGDTGELFF. The CDR3, as DNA: TGTGCCAGCAGCCCTGGGGACGGGGATACCGGGGAGCTGTTTTTT.

The chain is built from TRBV15 and TRBJ2-5; D not certain. The CDR3 runs to 11 residues. Germline CDR1 and CDR2: LNHNV and YYDKDF (reference sequence). The V gene lost 3 bases and the J gene lost 7 bases, with 6 bases spanning the gap. This chain's CDR3 is CATSRGGTQYF. DNA for the CDR3: TGTGCCACCAGCAGGGGTGGGACCCAGTACTTC.

This clonotype showed up just a few times. This sequence joins TRBV10-3 and TRBJ2-7, with 7 bases fitting TRBD2. Germline V gene sequence: CDR1 ENHRY, CDR2 SYGVKD. CDR3 size: 13 residues. The J segment lost 1 base and the V segment lost 8 bases, leaving 5 bases of the junction unmatched. The CDR3 protein is CAIGLVGSYEQYF. CDR3 DNA sequence: TGTGCCATCGGACTAGTCGGGTCCTACGAGCAGTACTTC.

This clonotype was recorded a few times. The chain combines TRBV15 with TRBJ2-1; D is unclear. V lost 5 bases and J 4 bases, leaving 15 bases between the germline ends. This CDR3 region has 15 residues. In germline, CDR1 is LNHNV, CDR2 YYDKDF (reference sequence). CDR3 DNA: TGTGCCACCAGCGGTAGTCGACACATTTACAATGAGCAGTTCTTC. Translated: CATSGSRHIYNEQFF.

V usage is TRBV5-4 and J usage is TRBJ2-5, with 9 nucleotides matching TRBD2. V trimming: 4 bases; J trimming: 5 bases; junction bases outside the gene matches: 6. CDR1 and CDR2 (germline): SGHNT, YYREEE (reference sequence). The CDR3 runs 14 residues. The CDR3 bases are TGTGCCAGCAGCGTAGCGGGGGAGCCCGAGACCCAGTACTTC. It specifies CASSVAGEPETQYF.

The chain joins TRBV7-2 to TRBJ2-3; no reliable D call. In germline, CDR1 is SGHTA, CDR2 FQGNSA. V was trimmed by 3 bases and J by 2 bases, leaving 9 bases between them. This CDR3 contains 14 residues. The CDR3 bases are TGTGCCAGCAGCTTCGATTACCACACAGATACGCAGTATTTT. This sequence encodes CASSFDYHTDTQYF.

V and J are TRBV7-2 and TRBJ1-6, with D unclear. V lost 6 bases and J lost 9, with 6 bases in between. The CDR3 runs 11 residues. Per germline, CDR1 SGHTA and CDR2 FQGNSA. CDR3 residues: CASSISSPLHF. The CDR3 DNA is TGTGCCAGCAGTATCAGTTCACCCCTCCACTTT.